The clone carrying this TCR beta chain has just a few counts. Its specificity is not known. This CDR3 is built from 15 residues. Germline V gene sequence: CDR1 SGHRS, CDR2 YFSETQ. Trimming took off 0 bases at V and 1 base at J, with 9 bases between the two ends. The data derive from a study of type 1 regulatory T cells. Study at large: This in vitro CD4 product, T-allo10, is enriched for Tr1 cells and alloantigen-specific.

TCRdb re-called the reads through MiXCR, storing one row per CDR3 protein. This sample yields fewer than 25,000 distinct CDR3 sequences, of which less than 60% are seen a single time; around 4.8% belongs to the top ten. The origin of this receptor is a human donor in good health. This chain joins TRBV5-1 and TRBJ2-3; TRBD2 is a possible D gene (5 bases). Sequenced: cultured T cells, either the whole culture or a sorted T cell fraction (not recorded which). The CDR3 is CASSLGTGGTDTQYF. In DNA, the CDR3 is TGCGCCAGCAGCTTGGGGACCGGGGGCACAGATACGCAGTATTTT.